The T cell receptor beta chain under discussion was sequenced for a study of blood T cell repertoires in COVID-19 (dated by TCRdb to the early 2020s). In the study overall: Samples from collaborators originated in the United States, Italy and Spain and spanned both the acute and convalescent phases of COVID-19. The prospective study material was composed of cDNA or gDNA derived from T cells, B-cell-depleted T cells, or PBMCs. Subjects who had been exposed to COVID-19, were actively infected with it, or had recovered from it provided the deeply sampled blood TCRbeta repertoires that made up the dataset. The repertoires were made available in a free public database intended to serve as a resource for research on the immune response to SARS-CoV-2. Samples came from the ongoing ImmuneRACE study (first 160 participants) plus 1,254 subjects from 6 global collaborators. A de-identified subject ID, COVID-19 status, age in years and sex were almost always included in the sample metadata. Where HLA class I and class II types were available, the types were taken from metadata supplied by the sample provider, not from assay-based typing.

Points the paper makes about the study in general: How much clinical and demographic metadata was included differed by source and by participant, and the metadata was provided uncurated.

Whole blood was collected in K2EDTA tubes by collaborating institutions according to the institutions' own protocols. For TCRbeta analysis, collaborators shipped samples as frozen whole blood, isolated PBMCs, or DNA extracted from either of those sample types. On this clone itself: What antigen it recognizes has not been identified. Base qualities are not recorded, but no much larger clone differs from it by a single base.

TCRbeta CDR3 regions were amplified from genomic DNA using the immunoSEQ Assay, a bias-controlled multiplex PCR. Concerning the study's data processing: The number of nucleated cells in each sample was estimated from the amplification of reference gene primers within the assay. Sequence reads were collapsed and filtered to measure the absolute abundance of every unique TCRbeta CDR3 rearrangement. Productive Simpson clonality was computed per sample as the square root of Simpson's diversity index over productive rearrangements. Held by TCRdb, this immuneACCESS table contains in-frame sequences only and omits some clones. Under half of the omission traces to an unresolved V gene where checked; the cause of the rest is unknown. Clone size and V and J calls were adopted from that table, with D and trimming inferred from the DNA. The sample profile shows 95,000 to 100,000 clones; more than 70% of them were found once. Around 10% of the sample comes from the top ten.

The CDR1 and CDR2 encoded by the germline V gene are SGHRS and YFSETQ. The CDR3 measures 15 amino acids from cysteine to phenylalanine. Only the CDR3 portion is preserved as DNA: 45 bases, with reading frame beginning at the first base. V is pared back by 0 bases and J by 8 bases, with 15 bases lying between the germline termini. The sequence was obtained from a woman in her twenties or thirties with acute or convalescent COVID-19. The sequence is built from TRBV5-1 and TRBJ2-1; a tentative D match to TRBD1 spans 5 bases. Specimen: peripheral blood. The CDR3 corresponds to CASSLGQSPYDEQFF. The nucleotides are TGCGCCAGCAGCTTGGGACAGAGCCCTTACGATGAGCAGTTCTTC.